Shown below are 18 T cell receptor beta chains from a single sample sequenced in a study of prognosis after radiotherapy for stage I lung cancer. The genomic DNA TCR beta CDR3 region underwent two rounds of multiplex PCR. The first PCR round targeted every TRBV and TRBJ gene with specific primers. TCRdb reprocessed the multiplex PCR reads via MiXCR and lists one record per CDR3 protein. The data hold about 35,000 distinct CDR3 sequences, with less than 45% observed a single time. The material was PBMCs, obtained before or after stereotactic body radiation therapy (not recorded which). The receptors were gathered from a donor aged 50 or older with non-small cell lung cancer.

This clonotype has only one observation. This chain links TRBV27 with TRBJ2-7; 7 bases line up with TRBD1. Trimming removed 5 bases from V and 3 bases from J; junction bases left unmatched: 4. The CDR3 is 13 amino acids. The germline gives CDR1 MNHEY, CDR2 SMNVEV (reference sequence). The CDR3 DNA follows: TGTGCCAGCAGTCCGGGACAGAGCTACGAGCAGTACTTC. Residues: CASSPGQSYEQYF.

A remark on this clonotype: The junction departs from germline at one end; a sequencing error may be responsible. V usage is TRBV5-1 and J usage is TRBJ1-2; D might be TRBD1 (6 bases). Germline CDR1 SGHRS, CDR2 YFSETQ. This CDR3 has 16 amino acids. The CDR3 here is CASSFGGLLANYCYTF. The CDR3 nucleotides are TGCGCCAGCAGCTTCGGGGGGCTTTTAGCTAACTATTGCTACACCTTC.

Many counts were recorded for this clonotype. The rearrangement joins TRBV27 to TRBJ1-4, with D perhaps TRBD1 (5 bases). V dropped 5 bases and J dropped 8 bases, with 15 bases sitting between them. The CDR3 contains 14 residues. Per germline, CDR1 MNHEY and CDR2 SMNVEV (reference sequence). In DNA form, the CDR3 reads TGTGCCAGCAGTCCCATCTCGACAGCCGAAAAACTGTTTTTT. Residues: CASSPISTAEKLFF.

V is TRBV5-1 and J is TRBJ2-7, with a tentative D call TRBD1 (6 bases). This CDR3 contains 15 residues. V gave up 4 bases and J gave up 6 bases, with 20 bases separating them. Germline assignment: CDR1 SGHRS and CDR2 YFSETQ. The DNA for the CDR3 is TGCGCCAGCAGCCCTAGGACAGATCGGACGAGCGAGCAGTACTTC. It specifies CASSPRTDRTSEQYF.

This clonotype was observed a handful of times. Given a much more abundant clone one base away, this may be a read error. The chain couples TRBV3-1 to TRBJ2-2, with a possible D match to TRBD2 (5 bases). Germline CDR1 is LGHDT and CDR2 is YNNKEL (reference sequence). This CDR3 contains 13 residues. The CDR3 is CASSREGAGEPFF. CDR3 coding DNA: TGTGCCAGCAGCCGTGAGGGCGCCGGGGAGCCGTTTTTT.

This clonotype was detected only a few times. The chain is built from TRBV18 and TRBJ2-5; D unclear. V was cut by 8 bases and J by 1 base, with 11 bases left in between. Germline CDR1 reads KGHSH; CDR2 reads LQKENI. The CDR3 is 13 amino acids. The CDR3 spells CASTRRTQETQYF. In DNA form, the CDR3 reads TGTGCCAGCACAAGACGGACCCAAGAGACCCAGTACTTC.

This clonotype came up many times. The chain recombines TRBV7-9 with TRBJ1-1; D not resolved. V lost 2 bases and J lost 0, with 4 bases in between. CDR3 length: 13 residues. Germline assignment: CDR1 SEHNR and CDR2 FQNEAQ (reference sequence). This CDR3 reads CASSLSVNTEAFF. DNA of the CDR3: TGTGCCAGCAGCTTATCAGTGAACACTGAAGCTTTCTTT.

Concerning this clonotype itself: This may be a read error: a much more frequent sequence differs by one nucleotide. The chain is built from TRBV7-9 and TRBJ1-1; no firm D call. CDR3 length equals 14 residues. CDR1 SEHNR and CDR2 FQNEAQ come from the germline V gene (reference sequence). CDR3 region: CASIRSALNTESFF. The DNA of the CDR3 is TGTGCCAGCATCAGGAGCGCATTGAACACTGAATCTTTCTTT. Full variable domain (outside the CDR3, taken from reference TRBV7-9 and TRBJ1-1): DTGVSQNPRHKITKRGQNVTFRCDPISEHNRLYWYRQTLGQGPEFLTYFQNEAQLEKSRLLSDRFSAERPKGSFSTLEIQRTEQGDSAMYLCASIRSALNTESFFGQGTRLTVV.

This clonotype occurred many times. A read error is possible here, since a much larger clone lies one base away. This chain connects TRBV12-3 or TRBV12-4 to TRBJ1-6, with D uncertain. The V end lost 6 bases, the J end lost 10 bases, and 13 bases lay between the germline ends. The CDR3 spans 13 residues. As DNA, the CDR3 is TGTGCCAGCAGACTGGGGATAGGATCACCCCTCCACTTT. Residues: CASRLGIGSPLHF.

This clonotype appeared many times. The rearrangement joins TRBV18 to TRBJ1-3; D not resolved. The germline V gene encodes CDR1 KGHSH and CDR2 LQKENI. V was shortened by 3 bases and J by 2 bases, with 8 bases between the two germline ends. This CDR3 is built from 14 residues. The CDR3 protein is CASSPRATGNTIYF. CDR3 DNA sequence: TGTGCCAGCTCACCTCGGGCGACTGGAAACACCATATATTTT.

The sample holds many counts of this clonotype. The chain has TRBV5-1 and TRBJ2-5, with D tentatively TRBD1 (6 bases). This CDR3 is 15 amino acids long. Trimming cost V 0 bases and J 5 bases, with 14 bases left between them. CDR1 is SGHRS, CDR2 YFSETQ, per germline. DNA of the CDR3: TGCGCCAGCAGCTTGGCAGGGGCTGAATGGGAGACCCAGTACTTC. Its protein product is CASSLAGAEWETQYF.

Many counts were recorded for this clonotype. The V gene is TRBV3-1, the J gene TRBJ1-6, with D uncertain. CDR1 and CDR2 (germline): LGHDT, YNNKEL (reference sequence). The V end lost 4 bases, the J end lost 8 bases, and 12 bases lay between the germline ends. CDR3 size: 14 residues. The DNA of the CDR3 is TGTGCCAGCAGCCGGGGTATCGGGGATTCACCCCTCCACTTT. It encodes CASSRGIGDSPLHF.

This clonotype was observed at least ten times. The chain combines TRBV6-2 or TRBV6-3 with TRBJ1-4; D might be TRBD1 (6 bases). The CDR3 contains 15 residues. V lost 5 bases, J lost 5 bases, and 15 bases lay in between. Per germline, CDR1 MNHEY and CDR2 SVGEGT. The chain's CDR3 is CASSQQGRGNEKLFF. CDR3 in DNA: TGTGCCAGCAGTCAGCAGGGGCGAGGGAATGAAAAACTGTTTTTT.

This clonotype was detected many times. The chain uses TRBV20-1 and TRBJ2-4; D gene ambiguous. This CDR3 comprises 18 residues. V was pared by 6 bases and J by 0 bases, with 24 bases between. CDR1 is DFQATT and CDR2 is SNEGSKA in the germline V gene (reference sequence). For the CDR3, the DNA is TGCAGTGCATATCGGCCTTCGGTCTCTCCAAGAGCCAAAAACATTCAGTACTTC. Its translation: CSAYRPSVSPRAKNIQYF.

This clonotype has at least ten counts. The chain recombines TRBV5-1 with TRBJ2-7; 9 bases map to TRBD1. CDR3 length: 17 residues. Trimming at V came to 4 bases and at J to 4 bases, leaving 15 bases not matched to a gene. Germline V gives CDR1 SGHRS, CDR2 YFSETQ. CDR3 residues: CASSQGGGTGIGYEQYF. The CDR3 coding sequence is TGCGCCAGCAGCCAGGGGGGCGGGACAGGGATTGGGTACGAGCAGTACTTC. The whole variable domain, filled in from reference TRBV5-1 and TRBJ2-7, reads KAGVTQTPRYLIKTRGQQVTLSCSPISGHRSVSWYQQTPGQGLQFLFEYFSETQRNKGNFPGRFSGRQFSNSRSEMNVSTLELGDSALYLCASSQGGGTGIGYEQYFGPGTRLTVT.

The V call is TRBV19, the J call TRBJ2-1, with TRBD2 matching 9 bases. V shed 7 bases, J shed 2 bases, and the junction held 18 bases outside the gene matches. Germline-derived CDR1 and CDR2 are LNHDA and SQIVND (reference sequence). The CDR3 loop spans 19 amino acids. The chain's CDR3 is CASTLGGLAGAAPYNEQFF. For the CDR3, the DNA is TGTGCCAGTACCCTAGGGGGCTTAGCGGGGGCGGCTCCCTACAATGAGCAGTTCTTC.

There are many counts of this clonotype. This chain links TRBV28 with TRBJ2-6; 10 bases fit TRBD1. With V trimmed by 5 bases and J by 0 bases, 10 bases remained unmatched. Germline V CDR1 and CDR2: MDHEN, SYDVKM. CDR3 length equals 19 residues. The CDR3 spells CASSLLPGQGFSGANVLTF. For the CDR3, the DNA is TGTGCCAGCAGTCTTCTGCCGGGACAGGGGTTCTCTGGGGCCAACGTCCTGACTTTC.

This clonotype has a count of ten or more. V and J are TRBV11-2 and TRBJ2-3, with D unresolved. The CDR3 has 15 residues. Germline lookup yields CDR1 SGHAT and CDR2 FQNNGV. The V gene lost 0 bases and the J gene lost 3 bases, with 10 bases spanning the gap. CDR3 protein: CASSLEGFSTDTQYF. CDR3 coding DNA: TGTGCCAGCAGCTTAGAAGGGTTTAGTACAGATACGCAGTATTTT.